This T cell receptor beta chain was retrieved from a study of cytomegalovirus exposure and HLA in healthy donors. Findings and caveats of the study: In an earlier analysis, productive rearrangement rates for most beta V segments clustered near 87% or 30%. An Asian-associated ancestry cluster reportedly showed fewer N-insertions than the approximately 700-donor mean in a later analysis.

Comment on this clone: Its antigen is unknown. One end of the junction is discordant with germline, which a read error may explain.

13 Jbeta primers and 60 Vbeta primers were used for the PCR. Original handling: Roughly 12 million shared chains were among around 80 million unique TCR beta chains counted in a later analysis. Only in-frame clones appear in the TCRdb table, and some are missing; sequencing was by immunoSEQ multiplex PCR. V, J and clone size are those of that table, while D and trimming were read from the DNA. The sample records 150,000 to 200,000 clones, 81% being singletons. CDR1 and CDR2 from the germline V gene are SEHNR and FQNEAQ (reference sequence). This CDR3 has 14 amino acids. Sequenced input: PBMCs. The V call is TRBV7-9, the J call TRBJ2-5, with D possibly being TRBD1 (5 bases). This sequence originates from a man in his fifties in good health and CMV-seronegative. The chain's CDR3 is CSSSFSGYQETQYF. The CDR3 DNA is TGTTCCAGCAGCTTTTCAGGGTACCAAGAGACCCAGTACTTC.